Listed here are 2 T cell receptor beta chains from one sample, sequenced in a study of OX40 agonist ivuxolimab in advanced cancers. Some clones are missing from TCRdb's copy, which holds only in-frame ones; the method was immunoSEQ multiplex PCR. Here the sample spans tens of thousands of clones, 70% to 90% being singletons. The source material was CD4+ or CD8+ T cells sorted from blood, sampled in a trial of the OX40 agonist ivuxolimab. The receptors were gathered from an adult with an advanced solid tumor such as melanoma, head and neck, liver or kidney cancer.

The chain uses TRBV6-5 and TRBJ2-7; tentatively, D is TRBD2 (5 bases). V was clipped by 0 bases and J by 5 bases, with 11 bases between them. The CDR3 length is 14 residues. Germline V gene data show CDR1 as MNHEY and CDR2 as SVGAGI. The CDR3 protein is CASSYSPGINEQYF. In DNA form, the CDR3 reads TGTGCCAGCAGTTACTCTCCCGGGATCAACGAGCAGTACTTC.

V and J are TRBV5-1 and TRBJ2-7; 8 bases fit TRBD1. The CDR3 loop spans 13 amino acids. The germline CDR1 and CDR2 sequences are SGHRS and YFSETQ. With 5 bases clipped from V and 5 bases from J, the junction kept 6 bases outside the gene matches. CDR3 coding DNA: TGCGCCAGCAGAAGGACAGGGAGCCACGAGCAGTACTTC. Protein: CASRRTGSHEQYF.